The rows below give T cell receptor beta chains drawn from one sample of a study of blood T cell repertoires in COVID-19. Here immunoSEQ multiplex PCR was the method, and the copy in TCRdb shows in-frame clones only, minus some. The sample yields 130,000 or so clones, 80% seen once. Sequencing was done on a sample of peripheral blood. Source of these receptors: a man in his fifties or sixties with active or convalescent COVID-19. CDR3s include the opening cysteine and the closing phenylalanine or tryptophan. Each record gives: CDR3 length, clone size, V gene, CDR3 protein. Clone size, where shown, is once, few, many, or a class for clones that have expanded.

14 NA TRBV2 CASQHRTSTDTQYF
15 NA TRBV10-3 CAISDGGESNQPQHF
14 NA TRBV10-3 CAISDRGRMDEQYF
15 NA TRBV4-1 CASSPGLAGVYEQFF
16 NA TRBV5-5 CASSLLAGVYTGELFF
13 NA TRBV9 CASSPYLSGELFF
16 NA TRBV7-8 CASSQLMGQGGETQYF
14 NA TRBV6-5 CASSRRYSNQPQHF
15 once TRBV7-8 CASSFIAQPGNTIYF
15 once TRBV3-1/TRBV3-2 CASSQDLGQHNEQFF
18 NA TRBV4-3 CASSQVIPGGPGGDTQYF
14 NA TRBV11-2 CASSLNRGLTEAFF
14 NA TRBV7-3 CASRRQGGTGELFF
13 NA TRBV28 CASPTGEGTEAFF
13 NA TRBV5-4 CASSLGLRAEAFF
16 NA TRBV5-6 CASSLRTLGWGNEQFF
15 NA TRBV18 CASSPTGGAKNIQYF
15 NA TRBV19 CASSSRQGNAETQYF
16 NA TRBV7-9 CASSPRTGRANYGYTF
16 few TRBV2 CASSLHGTGNTGELFF
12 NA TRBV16 CASSQDRETQYF
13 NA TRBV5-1 CASRSGSNYGYTF
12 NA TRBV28 CASRTGFYEQYF
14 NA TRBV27 CASSKGQGSSSLFF
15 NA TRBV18 CASSPPSPSSYEQYF
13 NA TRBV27 CASQREVYNEQFF
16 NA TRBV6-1 CASSEFAGGRTEEQFF
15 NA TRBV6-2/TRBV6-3 CASSSQGPSRETQYF
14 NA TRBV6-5 CGTGWTGKGNTIYF
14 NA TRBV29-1 CSVLGAGVRNEQFF
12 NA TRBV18 CASSGQNYGYTF
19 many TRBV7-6 CASSLRGGIAGGGTGELFF
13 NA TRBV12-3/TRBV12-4 CASSLVREQPQHF
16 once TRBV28 CASRGTGGPGGTEAFF
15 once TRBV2 CASSEEREGFNEQFF
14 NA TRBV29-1 CSVRTSGPGNEQFF
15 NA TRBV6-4 CASSEASGSVGEQFF
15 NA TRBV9 CASRHLGTGGRGYTF
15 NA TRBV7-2 CASSTYSGPYNEQFF
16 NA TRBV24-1 CATSDPGTGGGETQYF
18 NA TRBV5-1 CASSLGTGGASNTGELFF
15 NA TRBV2 CASSEALVLSYEQYF
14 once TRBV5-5 CASSTLTGSEKLFF
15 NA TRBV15 CATSIGRGLEETQYF
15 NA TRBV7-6 CASSFPGTSGVEQFF
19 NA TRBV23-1 CASSQSGTGASVYTDTQYF
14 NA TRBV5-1 CASSLGQGVAEQYF
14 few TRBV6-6 CASSRGQGYQPQHF
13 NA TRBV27 CASSLGTTETQYF
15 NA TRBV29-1 CSLSLGARGTDTQYF
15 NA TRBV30 CAWKVWGRPTDTQYF
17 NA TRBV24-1 CATSDFPSGSETGELFF
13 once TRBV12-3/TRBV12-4 CASTRGGASGYTF
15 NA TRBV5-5 CASSKRTPGANVLTF
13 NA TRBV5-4 CASSWDREYGYTF
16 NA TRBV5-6 CASRRGGEISSYEQYF
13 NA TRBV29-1 CSVVGGGTYEQYF
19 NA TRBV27 CASSPLGSGRIFPSYEQYF
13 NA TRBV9 CASSVTRGGELFF